The clone carrying this TCR beta chain occurred a few times. Antigen specificity is unknown. The record originates from a study of T cell repertoires in cytomegalovirus infection. Study details: Epitope selection comprised recently identified HLA-C-restricted CMV epitopes and well-studied HLA-B-restricted CMV epitopes. Study findings and constraints: Of the TCR beta families, the public ones yielded a cumulative frequency that identified carriers of CMV plus the relevant HLA. Within the response measured ex vivo, HLA-C-restricted CMV-specific TCR beta clonotypes were dominant.

TCRdb re-called the reads with MiXCR, one entry per CDR3 protein. The sample has approximately 990,000 distinct CDR3 sequences; less than 40% are singletons. CDR3 size: 15 residues. Germline V gene data show CDR1 as MDHEN and CDR2 as SYDVKM. The V end lost 6 bases, the J end lost 0 bases, and 15 bases lay between the germline ends. The rearrangement links TRBV28 to TRBJ2-7; no clear D. The receptor was isolated from a human donor in good health (CMV status not recorded). Some clones in this sample may be carry-over from other donors' samples. Specimen: cultured CD8+ T cells from PBMCs, collected from culture after CMV antigen stimulation. The CDR3 DNA reads as TGTGCCAGCAGCACCAGAAAGCGAAGCTCCTACGAGCAGTACGTC. Translation: CASSTRKRSSYEQYV.